The 8 T cell receptor beta chains in this list originate from one sample, sequenced in a study of response to subunit inactivated influenza vaccine. One entry per CDR3 protein, called by TCRdb with MiXCR from the RT-PCR reads. The sample includes 500,000 to 550,000 distinct CDR3 sequences, approximately 22% of them seen just once. These data were likewise used in another study, on T cells expressing NK-cell markers. That source adds: The cDNA for TCR beta came from 5'RACE template switching with UMIs.

This material consisted of CD4+ T cells sorted from PBMCs, taken about 11 days after vaccination. The receptors stem from a man in his forties or fifties who received an inactivated influenza vaccine.

This clonotype was recorded at least ten times. The J gene is TRBJ2-1, the V gene TRBV6-1; 11 bases align to TRBD2. V trimming: 5 bases; J trimming: 7 bases; junction bases outside the gene matches: 10. Germline CDR1 is MNHNS and CDR2 is SASEGT. The CDR3 contains 16 residues. CDR3: CASSPFSGRAQNEQFF. In DNA form, the CDR3 reads TGTGCCAGCAGTCCTTTTAGCGGGAGGGCCCAGAATGAGCAGTTCTTC.

This clonotype was seen only a few times. The chain joins TRBV5-1 to TRBJ1-1; possible D gene TRBD1, 5 bases. Per germline, CDR1 SGHRS and CDR2 YFSETQ. V lost 5 bases to trimming and J lost 0 bases, with 11 bases between them. The CDR3 covers 14 residues. The CDR3 reads CASRPPGVNTEAFF. CDR3 DNA: TGCGCCAGCAGACCACCGGGGGTGAACACTGAAGCTTTCTTT.

This chain uses TRBV7-2 with TRBJ1-5; D gene ambiguous. The V gene lost 5 bases and the J gene lost 3 bases, with 17 bases spanning the gap. In germline, CDR1 is SGHTA, CDR2 FQGNSA. There are 16 residues in the CDR3. The CDR3 reads CASSPFREGFNQPQHF. The DNA for the CDR3 is TGTGCCAGCAGCCCCTTCCGGGAAGGGTTCAATCAGCCCCAGCATTTT.

This clonotype was counted between two and nine times. This chain connects TRBV10-2 to TRBJ2-5, with 12 bases that match TRBD2. V lost 4 bases and J lost 6; bases outside the gene matches: 9. The CDR3 runs 16 residues. Germline V gene data show CDR1 as WSHSY and CDR2 as SAAADI. The CDR3 sequence: CASSVSSGGAMKTQYF. The CDR3 region has the DNA TGCGCCAGCAGTGTTTCTAGCGGGGGGGCTATGAAGACCCAGTACTTC.

This clonotype turned up a few times. V is TRBV20-1 and J is TRBJ2-7; possible D gene TRBD1, 6 bases. V was cut by 0 bases and J by 3 bases, with 12 bases left in between. Germline CDR1 is DFQATT and CDR2 is SNEGSKA (reference sequence). There are 14 residues in the CDR3. CDR3 loop: CSARDRDTYYEQYF. Here the CDR3 DNA reads TGCAGTGCTAGAGATAGGGACACTTACTACGAGCAGTACTTC.

This clonotype was recorded a few times. This sequence joins TRBV29-1 and TRBJ2-5; D may be TRBD1 (6 bases). Deletions cut 7 bases from V and 2 bases from J, with 8 bases between. The CDR3 covers 11 residues. From germline, CDR1 is SQVTM and CDR2 ANQGSEA. The CDR3 region has the DNA TGCAGCGGTGGACAGCAAGAGACCCAGTACTTC. This gives the protein CSGGQQETQYF.

This chain joins TRBV20-1 and TRBJ2-7; no clear D gene. Trimming removed 7 bases from V and 4 bases from J, with 11 bases in between. The CDR3 loop spans 11 amino acids. Germline V gives CDR1 DFQATT, CDR2 SNEGSKA (reference sequence). The CDR3 bases are TGCAGTGTCCGCCCCCAATACGAGCAGTACTTC. Residues: CSVRPQYEQYF.

V gene TRBV20-1 combines with J gene TRBJ1-2, with TRBD1 matching over 7 bases. The junction had 11 bases not matched to a gene; V was cut back by 6 bases and J by 4 bases. Per the germline V gene, CDR1 is DFQATT and CDR2 is SNEGSKA (reference sequence). The CDR3 has 14 residues. The CDR3 loop is CSADRDSQTYGYTF. CDR3 sequence (DNA): TGCAGTGCGGACCGGGACAGCCAGACCTATGGCTACACCTTC.